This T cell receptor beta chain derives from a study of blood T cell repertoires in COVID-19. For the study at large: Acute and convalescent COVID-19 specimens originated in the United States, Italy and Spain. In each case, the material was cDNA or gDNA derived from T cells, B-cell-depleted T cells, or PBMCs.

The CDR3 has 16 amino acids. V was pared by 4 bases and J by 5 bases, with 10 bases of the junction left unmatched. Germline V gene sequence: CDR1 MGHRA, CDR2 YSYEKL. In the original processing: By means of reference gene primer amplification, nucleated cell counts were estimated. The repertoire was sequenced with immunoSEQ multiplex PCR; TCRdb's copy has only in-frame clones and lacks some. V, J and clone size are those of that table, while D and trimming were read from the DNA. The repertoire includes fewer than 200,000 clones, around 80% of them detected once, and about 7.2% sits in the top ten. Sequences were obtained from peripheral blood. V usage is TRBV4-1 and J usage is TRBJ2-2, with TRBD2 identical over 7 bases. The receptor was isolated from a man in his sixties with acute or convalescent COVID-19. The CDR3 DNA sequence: TGCGCCAGCAGCCCTCTGGTAGCGGGTACGACCGGGGAGCTGTTTTTT. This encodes CASSPLVAGTTGELFF.